This TCR beta chain was identified in a study of T cells in Graves' hyperthyroidism and ophthalmopathy. Trimming removed 0 bases from V and 5 bases from J, with 16 bases in between. The CDR3 extends over 16 amino acids. Germline-derived CDR1 and CDR2 are LGHDT and YNNKEL (reference sequence). Using RNA transcripts as the source, TCR beta CDR3 regions were amplified. The HTBI primer set drove a first-round RT-PCR of the TCR CDR3. TCRdb analysed the multiplex PCR reads with MiXCR anew, one entry per CDR3 protein. Found here are approximately 600,000 distinct CDR3 sequences, over 12% of them singletons; the top ten hold around 7%.

The clonotype originates from a woman under 30 with Graves' ophthalmopathy. Sequencing used blood. The V and J genes are TRBV3-1 and TRBJ1-1, with a possible D match to TRBD1 (6 bases). CDR3 amino acids: CASSQDIGGRRTEAFF. CDR3 nucleotides: TGTGCCAGCAGCCAAGATATTGGGGGGCGCCGGACTGAAGCTTTCTTT.